This entry lists 25 T cell receptor beta chains sequenced from one sample in a study of cytomegalovirus exposure and HLA in healthy donors. Profiling relied on immunoSEQ multiplex PCR, and the TCRdb table lists in-frame clones only, not all of them. The data hold 59,000 or so clones, with nearly 90% observed a single time. The sample comprised PBMCs. Receptors originate from a woman under 30 in good health and CMV-seronegative.

The V and J genes are TRBV6-5 and TRBJ1-2; D not resolved. This CDR3 has 12 residues. The V gene's germline CDR1 is MNHEY and CDR2 SVGAGI. Trimming shortened V by 6 bases and J by 6 bases, and 11 bases separated the two germline ends. CDR3 in DNA: TGTGCCAGCAGGACTCCCTCCAATGGCTACACCTTC. Encoded protein: CASRTPSNGYTF.

The chain employs TRBV18 and TRBJ2-1; TRBD2 matches 9 bases. CDR1 and CDR2 from the germline V gene are KGHSH and LQKENI. The CDR3 has 15 residues. V gave up 1 base and J gave up 4 bases; unmatched junction bases: 2. The CDR3 loop is CASSPQREAYNEQFF. The DNA for the CDR3 is TGTGCCAGCTCACCACAGCGGGAGGCGTACAATGAGCAGTTCTTC.

This clone was counted once. This chain joins TRBV7-9 and TRBJ1-1; TRBD1 matches 7 bases. This CDR3 spans 13 amino acids. V dropped 5 bases and J dropped 6; count of bases not matched to a gene: 6. Germline CDR1 and CDR2: SEHNR and FQNEAQ (reference sequence). The CDR3 here is CASSEQGRAEAFF. CDR3 DNA: TGTGCCAGCAGCGAACAGGGGCGGGCTGAAGCTTTCTTT.

The rearrangement uses TRBV7-2 and TRBJ2-7; 8 nucleotides agree with TRBD1. Germline loops: CDR1 SGHTA, CDR2 FQGNSA. J was trimmed by 7 bases and V by 5 bases; bases with no gene match: 13. CDR3 length: 15 residues. In DNA, the CDR3 is TGTGCCAGCAGCGTATACGGGACAGGCCCTAGGGAGCAGTACTTC. Encoded protein: CASSVYGTGPREQYF.

This chain uses TRBV5-5 with TRBJ2-1; the match to TRBD1 covers 8 bases. CDR3 length: 14 amino acids. The V gene's germline CDR1 is SGHKS and CDR2 YYEKEE (reference sequence). With V trimmed by 0 bases and J by 5 bases, 1 base remained unmatched. The CDR3 protein is CASSLGQGNNEQFF. CDR3 coding DNA: TGTGCCAGCAGCTTGGGACAGGGGAACAATGAGCAGTTCTTC. The full variable domain, its missing parts supplied by reference TRBV5-5 and TRBJ2-1, is DAGVTQSPTHLIKTRGQQVTLRCSPISGHKSVSWYQQVLGQGPQFIFQYYEKEERGRGNFPDRFSARQFPNYSSELNVNALLLGDSALYLCASSLGQGNNEQFFGPGTRLTVL.

Only one count was recorded for this clone. V usage is TRBV20-1 and J usage is TRBJ2-3; D call uncertain. The CDR3 loop spans 11 amino acids. Per germline, CDR1 DFQATT and CDR2 SNEGSKA (reference sequence). V was clipped by 4 bases and J by 4 bases, with 6 bases between them. CDR3 residues: CSATGSDTQYF. The CDR3 nucleotides read TGCAGTGCTACCGGGTCAGATACGCAGTATTTT.

CDR3 sequence reads: CASGGKSSYEQYF. The CDR3 region has the DNA TGTGCCAGTGGCGGGAAAAGCTCCTACGAGCAGTACTTC. The rearrangement links TRBV19 to TRBJ2-7, with D possibly matching TRBD2 (6 bases). Trimming pared 8 bases from V and 0 bases from J, leaving 11 bases between. Looked up from germline, CDR1 is LNHDA and CDR2 is SQIVND (reference sequence). The CDR3 covers 13 residues. The full variable domain, completed using reference TRBV19 and TRBJ2-7, is DGGITQSPKYLFRKEGQNVTLSCEQNLNHDAMYWYRQDPGQGLRLIYYSQIVNDFQKGDIAEGYSVSREKKESFPLTVTSAQKNPTAFYLCASGGKSSYEQYFGPGTRLTVT.

The chain employs TRBV2 and TRBJ1-5; TRBD1 matches at 8 bases. V lost 3 bases to trimming and J lost 5 bases; unmatched junction nucleotides: 3. CDR3 length equals 14 residues. CDR1 SNHLY and CDR2 FYNNEI come from the germline V gene. CDR3 amino acids: CASSDRTGHQPQHF. The CDR3 DNA reads TGTGCCAGCAGTGACCGGACAGGGCATCAGCCCCAGCATTTT.

The rearrangement uses TRBV2 and TRBJ1-1; TRBD1 agrees at 9 bases. Trimming removed 7 bases from V and 5 bases from J; junction bases left unmatched: 11. The CDR3 sequence is 15 residues long. Germline V gene lookup returns CDR1 SNHLY and CDR2 FYNNEI. Here the CDR3 DNA reads TGTGCCAGCATACCCGACAGGGGGGGAGGGACTGAAGCTTTCTTT. This gives the protein CASIPDRGGGTEAFF.

CDR3 region: CASSLGTVYQETQYF. The CDR3 nucleotides are TGTGCCAGCAGCTTGGGCACGGTCTACCAAGAGACCCAGTACTTC. The chain combines TRBV7-8 with TRBJ2-5; D ambiguous. Germline V lookup: CDR1 SGHVS, CDR2 FQNEAQ. With 3 bases removed from V and 0 bases from J, the gap between germline ends came to 11 bases. The CDR3 spans 15 residues.

The chain couples TRBV5-4 to TRBJ2-5; a possible D gene is TRBD2 (6 bases). V lost 7 bases to trimming and J lost 2 bases, with 15 bases between them. CDR1 is SGHNT, CDR2 YYREEE, per germline (reference sequence). The CDR3 loop spans 14 amino acids. CDR3 bases: TGTGCCAGCGGGGCAGGTGGGGGGCAAGAGACCCAGTACTTC. This translates into CASGAGGGQETQYF.

The chain couples TRBV6-1 to TRBJ2-7; D is ambiguous. V was trimmed by 10 bases and J by 0 bases, leaving 10 bases between them. This CDR3 region has 12 residues. CDR1 is MNHNS and CDR2 is SASEGT in the germline V gene. The CDR3 region is CATSGPSYEQYF. The CDR3 nucleotides are TGTGCCACGTCAGGTCCCTCCTACGAGCAGTACTTC.

This clone is a singleton in its sample. The V gene is TRBV7-2, the J gene TRBJ1-2, with 7 bases lining up with TRBD1. J lost 4 bases, V lost 5 bases, and 13 bases had no gene match. CDR3 length: 16 residues. The germline CDR1 and CDR2 sequences are SGHTA and FQGNSA. CDR3 amino acids: CASSLGTAIPIYGYTF. CDR3 coding DNA: TGTGCCAGCAGCCTCGGGACAGCCATTCCAATCTATGGCTACACCTTC. Filled out from reference TRBV7-2 and TRBJ1-2, the complete variable domain reads GAGVSQSPSNKVTEKGKDVELRCDPISGHTALYWYRQSLGQGLEFLIYFQGNSAPDKSGLPSDRFSAERTGGSVSTLTIQRTQQEDSAVYLCASSLGTAIPIYGYTFGSGTRLTVV.

The J gene is TRBJ2-5, the V gene TRBV9; D might be TRBD1 (6 bases). CDR3 length: 15 amino acids. V was cut by 0 bases and J by 5 bases, with 14 bases left in between. Germline assignment: CDR1 SGDLS and CDR2 YYNGEE. CDR3 DNA sequence: TGTGCCAGCAGCGTAGCTCCAGGGGTGGGGGAGACCCAGTACTTC. This encodes CASSVAPGVGETQYF.

This clone was seen just once. This sequence joins TRBV11-2 and TRBJ2-3; 10 bases align to TRBD2. The CDR3 is made up of 18 amino acids. From germline, CDR1 is SGHAT and CDR2 FQNNGV. V was clipped by 5 bases and J by 2 bases; unmatched bases: 13. The CDR3 loop reads CASSPRAPTSGTTDTQYF. The CDR3, as DNA: TGTGCCAGCAGCCCCAGGGCTCCTACTAGCGGGACCACAGATACGCAGTATTTT.

V gene TRBV11-2 combines with J gene TRBJ2-3; TRBD1 agrees at 8 bases. After removal of 7 bases from V and 4 bases from J, the junction contained 10 bases not matched to a gene. The germline CDR1 and CDR2 sequences are SGHAT and FQNNGV. This CDR3 comprises 15 residues. The CDR3 loop is CASTSTGVGPDTQYF. CDR3 nucleotide sequence: TGTGCCAGCACCTCGACAGGGGTCGGCCCAGATACGCAGTATTTT.

Only a few counts were recorded for this clone. The rearrangement links TRBV4-1 to TRBJ2-5, with 8 bases fitting TRBD1. Germline CDR1 and CDR2: MGHRA and YSYEKL. This CDR3 region has 16 residues. The V and J ends lost 4 bases and 5 bases, in that order; junction bases with no gene match: 12. DNA for the CDR3: TGCGCCAGCAGCCCTTCCTGGGGCAGGGGGCAGGAGACCCAGTACTTC. Encoded protein: CASSPSWGRGQETQYF.

The count of this clone is one. This chain links TRBV5-5 with TRBJ2-5, with D possibly TRBD2 on 6 matching bases. The CDR3 is 13 amino acids. The V gene's germline CDR1 is SGHKS and CDR2 YYEKEE (reference sequence). The germline V and J ends were trimmed by 3 bases and 2 bases, with 8 bases remaining between them. The chain's CDR3 is CASSSGLQETQYF. CDR3 coding DNA: TGTGCCAGCAGCTCGGGACTGCAAGAGACCCAGTACTTC.

The chain joins TRBV30 to TRBJ1-5, with unresolved D. V lost 1 base and J 0 bases, leaving 10 bases between the germline ends. The CDR3 has 15 residues. Germline values: CDR1 GTSNPN, CDR2 SVGIG (reference sequence). CDR3 nucleotides: TGTGCCTGGAGTGGGGCAGCACATAGCAATCAGCCCCAGCATTTT. Amino acids: CAWSGAAHSNQPQHF.

This clone was counted once. V gene TRBV7-2 combines with J gene TRBJ2-1, with TRBD2 matching 11 bases. The germline V gene has CDR1 SGHTA and CDR2 FQGNSA. CDR3 size: 17 residues. The J segment lost 10 bases and the V segment lost 5 bases, leaving 16 bases of the junction unmatched. The CDR3: CASSNAPLAGGGREQFF. CDR3 sequence (DNA): TGTGCCAGCAGCAACGCTCCCCTAGCGGGAGGAGGCCGCGAGCAGTTCTTC.

This rearrangement joins TRBV6-4 to TRBJ2-3; a possible D gene is TRBD2 (5 bases). V was trimmed by 3 bases and J by 5 bases, leaving 9 bases between them. CDR3 size: 13 residues. Germline CDR1 reads MRHNA; CDR2 reads SNTAGT. CDR3 sequence: CASSDRAGDTQYF. The CDR3 coding sequence is TGTGCCAGCAGTGATAGGGCGGGAGATACGCAGTATTTT.

The chain combines TRBV30 with TRBJ1-3, with D unresolved. The CDR3 runs 13 residues. Germline CDR1 and CDR2: GTSNPN and SVGIG (reference sequence). V lost 7 bases to trimming and J lost 4 bases, with 14 bases between them. The CDR3 sequence: CASTRGSGNTIYF. CDR3 DNA sequence: TGTGCCTCCACCCGGGGTTCGGGAAACACCATATATTTT.

This chain connects TRBV30 to TRBJ2-3; 11 positions match TRBD2. The CDR3 is made up of 14 amino acids. V gave up 2 bases and J gave up 5 bases; unmatched junction bases: 3. Looked up from germline, CDR1 is GTSNPN and CDR2 is SVGIG (reference sequence). The CDR3 region is CAWSLAGGVDTQYF. CDR3 sequence (DNA): TGTGCCTGGAGTTTAGCGGGGGGGGTAGATACGCAGTATTTT. Drawing the rest from reference TRBV30 and TRBJ2-3, the complete variable domain is SQTIHQWPATLVQPVGSPLSLECTVEGTSNPNLYWYRQAAGRGLQLLFYSVGIGQISSEVPQNLSASRPQDRQFILSSKKLLLSDSGFYLCAWSLAGGVDTQYFGPGTRLTVL.

The chain's CDR3 is CASRPGTTQETQYF. The CDR3 coding sequence is TGTGCCAGCAGGCCCGGGACTACACAAGAGACCCAGTACTTC. The gene calls are TRBV6-6 and TRBJ2-5, with TRBD2 identical over 7 bases. The germline V gene has CDR1 MNHNY and CDR2 SVGAGI (reference sequence). Trimming removed 6 bases from V and 2 bases from J; junction bases left unmatched: 6. This CDR3 is built from 14 residues.

The rearrangement uses TRBV9 and TRBJ2-7, with 7 bases aligning to TRBD1. J was trimmed by 4 bases and V by 3 bases; bases with no gene match: 10. Germline CDR1 SGDLS, CDR2 YYNGEE. This CDR3 is built from 15 residues. CDR3 DNA: TGTGCCAGCAGCGAGGGGATTGGGACAGAGTACGAGCAGTACTTC. It is translated as CASSEGIGTEYEQYF.